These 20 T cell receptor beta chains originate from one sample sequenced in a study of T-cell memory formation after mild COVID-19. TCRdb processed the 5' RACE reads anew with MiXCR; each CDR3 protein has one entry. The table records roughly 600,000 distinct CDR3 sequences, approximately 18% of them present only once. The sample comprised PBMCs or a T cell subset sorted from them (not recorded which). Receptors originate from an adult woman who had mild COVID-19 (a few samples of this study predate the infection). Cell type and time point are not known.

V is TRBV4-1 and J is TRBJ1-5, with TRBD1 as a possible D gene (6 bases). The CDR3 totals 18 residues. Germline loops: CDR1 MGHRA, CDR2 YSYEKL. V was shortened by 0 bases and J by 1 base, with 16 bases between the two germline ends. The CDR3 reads CASSQDERRGASNQPQHF. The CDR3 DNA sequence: TGCGCCAGCAGCCAAGATGAGCGCAGGGGTGCCAGCAATCAGCCCCAGCATTTT.

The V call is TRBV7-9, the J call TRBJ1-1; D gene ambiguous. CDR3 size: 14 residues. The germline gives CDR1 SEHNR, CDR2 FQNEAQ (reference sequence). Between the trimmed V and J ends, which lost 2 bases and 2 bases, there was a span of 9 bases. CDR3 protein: CASSLTDYNTEAFF. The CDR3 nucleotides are TGTGCCAGCAGCTTAACAGACTATAACACTGAAGCTTTCTTT.

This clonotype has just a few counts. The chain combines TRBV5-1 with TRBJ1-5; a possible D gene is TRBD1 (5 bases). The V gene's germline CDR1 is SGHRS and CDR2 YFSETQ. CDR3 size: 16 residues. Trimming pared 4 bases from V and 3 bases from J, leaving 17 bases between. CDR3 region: CASSPGTGGNNQPQHF. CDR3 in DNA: TGCGCCAGCAGCCCGGGGACCGGGGGGAACAATCAGCCCCAGCATTTT.

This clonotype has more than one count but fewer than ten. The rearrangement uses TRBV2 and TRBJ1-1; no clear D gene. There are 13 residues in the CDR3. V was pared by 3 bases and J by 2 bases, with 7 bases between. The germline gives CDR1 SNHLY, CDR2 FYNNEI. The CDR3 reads CASSELINTEAFF. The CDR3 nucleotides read TGTGCCAGCAGTGAGCTGATTAACACTGAAGCTTTCTTT.

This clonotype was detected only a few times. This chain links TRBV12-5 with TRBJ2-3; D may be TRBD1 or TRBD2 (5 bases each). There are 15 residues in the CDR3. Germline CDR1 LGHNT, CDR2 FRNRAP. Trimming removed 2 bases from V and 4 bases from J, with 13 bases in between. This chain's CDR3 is CASGLWGSPADTQYF. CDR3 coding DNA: TGTGCTAGTGGTTTGTGGGGGTCCCCAGCAGATACGCAGTATTTT.

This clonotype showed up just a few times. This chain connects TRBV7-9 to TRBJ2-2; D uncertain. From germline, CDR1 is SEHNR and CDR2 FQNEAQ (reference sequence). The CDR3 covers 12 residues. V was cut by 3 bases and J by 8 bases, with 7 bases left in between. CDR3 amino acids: CASSFAAGELFF. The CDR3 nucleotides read TGTGCCAGCAGCTTCGCGGCTGGGGAGCTGTTTTTT.

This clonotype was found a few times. CDR3 sequence (DNA): TGTGCCAGCAGCGTAGTGGCGGGAAAAAATGAGCAGTTCTTC. Translated: CASSVVAGKNEQFF. The V call is TRBV9, the J call TRBJ2-1, with a weak D call TRBD2 (6 bases). Trimming took 0 bases from V and 7 from J, leaving 11 bases between them. This CDR3 region has 14 residues. Germline lookup yields CDR1 SGDLS and CDR2 YYNGEE.

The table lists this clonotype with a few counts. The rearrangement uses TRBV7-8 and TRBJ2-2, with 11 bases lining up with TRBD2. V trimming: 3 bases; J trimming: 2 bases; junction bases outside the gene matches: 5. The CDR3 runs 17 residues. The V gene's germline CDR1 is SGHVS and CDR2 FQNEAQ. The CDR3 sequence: CASSFPTSGGNTGELFF. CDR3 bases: TGTGCCAGCAGCTTCCCCACTAGCGGGGGAAACACCGGGGAGCTGTTTTTT.

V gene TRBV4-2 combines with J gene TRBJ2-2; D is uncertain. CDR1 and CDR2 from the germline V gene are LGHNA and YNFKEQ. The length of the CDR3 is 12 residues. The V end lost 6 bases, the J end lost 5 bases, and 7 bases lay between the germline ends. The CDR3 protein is CASRHWTGELFF. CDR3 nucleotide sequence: TGTGCCAGCAGGCACTGGACCGGGGAGCTGTTTTTT.

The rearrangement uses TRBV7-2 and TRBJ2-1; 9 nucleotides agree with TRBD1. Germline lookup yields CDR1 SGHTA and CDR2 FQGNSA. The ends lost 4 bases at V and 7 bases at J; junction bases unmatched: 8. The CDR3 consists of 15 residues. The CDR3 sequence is CASSSAGTGWNEQFF. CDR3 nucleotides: TGTGCCAGCAGCTCAGCCGGGACAGGGTGGAATGAGCAGTTCTTC. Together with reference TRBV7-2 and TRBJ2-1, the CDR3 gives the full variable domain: GAGVSQSPSNKVTEKGKDVELRCDPISGHTALYWYRQSLGQGLEFLIYFQGNSAPDKSGLPSDRFSAERTGGSVSTLTIQRTQQEDSAVYLCASSSAGTGWNEQFFGPGTRLTVL.

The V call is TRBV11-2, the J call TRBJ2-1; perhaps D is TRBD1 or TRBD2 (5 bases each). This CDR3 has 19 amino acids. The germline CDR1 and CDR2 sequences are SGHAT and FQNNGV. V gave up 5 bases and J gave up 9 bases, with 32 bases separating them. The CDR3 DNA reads TGTGCCAGCAGCCCTGTGGGGGTGCTGGCGGTCCTTGGGGTTCTTGAGCAGTTCTTC. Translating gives CASSPVGVLAVLGVLEQFF.

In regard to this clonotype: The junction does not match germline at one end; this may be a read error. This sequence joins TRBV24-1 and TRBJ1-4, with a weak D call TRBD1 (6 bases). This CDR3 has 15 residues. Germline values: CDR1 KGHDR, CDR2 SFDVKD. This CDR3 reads CATSDGGQQYEKLFF. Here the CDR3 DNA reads TGTGCCACGAGTGATGGAGGACAGCAATATGAAAAACTGTTTTTT.

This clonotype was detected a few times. As DNA, the CDR3 is TGTGCCAGCAGCTTTACTCCTAGCGGGGGAGCCTACGAGCAGTACTTC. Encoded protein: CASSFTPSGGAYEQYF. The chain uses TRBV11-2 and TRBJ2-7, with 10 bases identical to TRBD2. Losses at the gene ends were 3 bases for V and 2 bases for J; bases not matched to a gene: 7. The CDR3 is made up of 16 amino acids. The germline V gene encodes CDR1 SGHAT and CDR2 FQNNGV.

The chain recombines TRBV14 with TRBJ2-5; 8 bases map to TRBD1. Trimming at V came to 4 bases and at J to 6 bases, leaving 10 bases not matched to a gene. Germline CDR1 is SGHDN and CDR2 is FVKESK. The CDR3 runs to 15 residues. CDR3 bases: TGTGCCAGCAGCCCAACCTGGACAGGGTTGCAGACCCAGTACTTC. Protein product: CASSPTWTGLQTQYF.

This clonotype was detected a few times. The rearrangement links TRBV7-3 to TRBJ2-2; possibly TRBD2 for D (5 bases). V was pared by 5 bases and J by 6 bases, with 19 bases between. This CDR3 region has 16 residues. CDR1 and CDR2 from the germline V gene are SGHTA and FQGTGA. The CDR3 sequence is CASSASLSTRPGELFF. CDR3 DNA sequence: TGTGCCAGCAGCGCATCCCTCTCCACTAGGCCCGGGGAGCTGTTTTTT.

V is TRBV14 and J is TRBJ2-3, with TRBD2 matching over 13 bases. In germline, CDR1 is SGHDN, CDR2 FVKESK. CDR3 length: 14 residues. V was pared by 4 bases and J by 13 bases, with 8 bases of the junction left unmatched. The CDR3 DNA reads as TGTGCCAGCAGCCGCGGACTAGCGGGAGTGGGGGAGTATTTT. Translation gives CASSRGLAGVGEYF. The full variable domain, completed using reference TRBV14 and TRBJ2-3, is EAGVTQFPSHSVIEKGQTVTLRCDPISGHDNLYWYRRVMGKEIKFLLHFVKESKQDESGMPNNRFLAERTGGTYSTLKVQPAELEDSGVYFCASSRGLAGVGEYFGPGTRLTVL.

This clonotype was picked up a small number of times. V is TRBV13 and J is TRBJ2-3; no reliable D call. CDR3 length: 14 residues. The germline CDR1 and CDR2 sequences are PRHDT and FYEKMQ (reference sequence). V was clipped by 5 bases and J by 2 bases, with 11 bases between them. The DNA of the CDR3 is TGTGCCAGCAGCCCACAAAGACCCACAGATACGCAGTATTTT. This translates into CASSPQRPTDTQYF.

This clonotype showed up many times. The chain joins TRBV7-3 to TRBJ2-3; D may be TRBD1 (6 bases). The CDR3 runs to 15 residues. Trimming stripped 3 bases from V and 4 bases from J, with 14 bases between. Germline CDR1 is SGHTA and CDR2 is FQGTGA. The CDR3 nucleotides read TGTGCCAGCAGCTTCTTAGGGGGACCGGCAGATACGCAGTATTTT. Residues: CASSFLGGPADTQYF.

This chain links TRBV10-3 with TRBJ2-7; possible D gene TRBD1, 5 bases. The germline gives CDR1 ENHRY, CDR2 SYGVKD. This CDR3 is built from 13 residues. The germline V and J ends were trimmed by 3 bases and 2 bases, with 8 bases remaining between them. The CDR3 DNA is TGTGCCATCAGTGAAACGACAGCCTACGAGCAGTACTTC. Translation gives CAISETTAYEQYF.

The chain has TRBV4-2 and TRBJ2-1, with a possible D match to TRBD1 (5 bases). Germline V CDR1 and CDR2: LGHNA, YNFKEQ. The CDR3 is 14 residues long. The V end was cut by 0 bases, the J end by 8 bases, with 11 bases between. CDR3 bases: TGTGCCAGCAGCCAAGATGGGGCCGTCGATGAGCAGTTCTTC. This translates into CASSQDGAVDEQFF.